This T cell receptor beta chain was sequenced in a study of T cells expressing NK-cell markers. Study at large: Eight donors were sequenced, of whom seven were HCMV-seropositive, while the remaining one was HCMV-seronegative. Findings and limits, study-wide: There remained a lack of clarity about HCMV specificity of expanded NKG2C+ T cell clones. Dominant NKG2C+ clonotypes in a handful of donors made up roughly 1.0-7.0% of CD8+ T cells.

One entry per CDR3 protein, without DNA, is what TCRdb gives after re-calling the 5' RACE reads. The sample includes fewer than 400,000 distinct CDR3 sequences. Worth noting for this clonotype: The antigen remains unidentified.

The CDR3 sequence is 15 residues long. CDR1 is KGHDR and CDR2 is SFDVKD in the germline V gene. Sequencing input: blood T cells: a sorted CD56 or NKG2C T cell subset, CD4+ or CD8+ T cells, or bulk PBMC T cells (not recorded which). The chain is built from TRBV24-1 and TRBJ2-3. This receptor was taken from a man between 18 and 69 years old in good health. This CDR3 is CATSDENTGTDTQYF.